What follows are 20 T cell receptor beta chains derived from one specimen sequenced in a study of T cells after yellow fever vaccination. Each CDR3 protein gets one entry after TCRdb re-called the 5' RACE reads with MiXCR. The sample holds about 220,000 distinct CDR3 sequences, around 6.7% seen once. The specimen comprised CD4+ T cells sorted from PBMCs, sampled on the day of the yellow fever booster vaccination. These receptors were taken from a man aged 30-40 years who received the YFV17D yellow fever vaccine.

This clonotype was counted a few times. This chain connects TRBV3-1 to TRBJ2-5; perhaps TRBD2 as D (6 bases). With 1 base removed from V and 12 bases from J, the gap between germline ends came to 9 bases. In germline, CDR1 is LGHDT, CDR2 YNNKEL (reference sequence). CDR3 length: 11 amino acids. CDR3 nucleotide sequence: TGTGCCAGCAGCCAAGGAAGGAGGGAGTACTTC. Encoded protein: CASSQGRREYF.

This clonotype has at least ten counts. The chain combines TRBV3-1 with TRBJ2-7; D tentatively reads TRBD1 or TRBD2 (5 bases each). Germline V gene sequence: CDR1 LGHDT, CDR2 YNNKEL (reference sequence). The germline V and J ends were trimmed by 6 bases and 7 bases, with 16 bases remaining between them. The CDR3 loop spans 13 amino acids. In DNA, the CDR3 is TGTGCCAGCAGACTTGGGACGGCCCGGGAGCAGTACTTC. This codes for CASRLGTAREQYF.

The CDR3 region has the DNA TGTGCCAGCAGCCAAGGTCCCGGGACGACGAATTCACCCCTCCACTTT. This sequence encodes CASSQGPGTTNSPLHF. The rearrangement links TRBV3-1 to TRBJ1-6; D might be TRBD1 (5 bases). Germline values: CDR1 LGHDT, CDR2 YNNKEL (reference sequence). V was trimmed by 1 base and J by 7 bases, leaving 14 bases between them. The CDR3 is made up of 16 amino acids.

The J gene is TRBJ2-5, the V gene TRBV10-3; D perhaps matches TRBD2 (5 bases). V was clipped by 3 bases and J by 5 bases, with 7 bases between them. Looked up from germline, CDR1 is ENHRY and CDR2 is SYGVKD. This CDR3 contains 12 residues. The CDR3 sequence is CAISDSGETQYF. Written as DNA, the CDR3 is TGTGCCATCAGTGATTCGGGGGAGACCCAGTACTTC.

This clonotype was seen only a few times. The chain uses TRBV6-2 or TRBV6-3 and TRBJ1-2; the match to TRBD1 covers 9 bases. The CDR3 is 18 residues long. V shed 7 bases and J 8 bases; nucleotides not matched to a gene: 23. Germline lookup yields CDR1 MNHEY and CDR2 SVGEGT. The chain's CDR3 is CASTKKPTNPGQGGGYTF. CDR3 sequence (DNA): TGTGCCAGCACCAAGAAACCGACAAACCCGGGACAGGGAGGAGGCTACACCTTC.

This chain connects TRBV19 to TRBJ2-7; D might be TRBD1 (5 bases). Germline V lookup: CDR1 LNHDA, CDR2 SQIVND (reference sequence). V lost 6 bases and J lost 5, with 26 bases in between. The CDR3 is made up of 17 amino acids. The DNA for the CDR3 is TGTGCCAGTAGCCCAGTTAGGGGCGCGAAAGTACATCACGAGCAGTACTTC. Residues: CASSPVRGAKVHHEQYF.

This sequence joins TRBV18 and TRBJ2-1, with 8 bases aligning to TRBD2. The junction had 8 bases not matched to a gene; V was cut back by 1 base and J by 6 bases. Germline-derived CDR1 and CDR2 are KGHSH and LQKENI. The CDR3 is made up of 16 amino acids. The CDR3 sequence is CASSPQLAGGFNEQFF. Written as DNA, the CDR3 is TGTGCCAGCTCACCACAGCTGGCGGGGGGCTTCAATGAGCAGTTCTTC.

The rearrangement links TRBV7-2 to TRBJ2-7; D possibly corresponds to TRBD2 (5 bases). The CDR3 is made up of 14 amino acids. The germline V gene encodes CDR1 SGHTA and CDR2 FQGNSA. Between the trimmed V and J ends, which lost 0 bases and 2 bases, there was a span of 8 bases. The CDR3 protein is CASSLAATTYEQYF. CDR3 nucleotide sequence: TGTGCCAGCAGCTTAGCAGCGACTACCTACGAGCAGTACTTC.

V is TRBV10-1 and J is TRBJ2-3, with 11 bases that match TRBD2. Germline CDR1 is WNHNN and CDR2 is SYGVQD (reference sequence). With V trimmed by 5 bases and J by 14 bases, 6 bases remained unmatched. The CDR3 has 12 residues. The CDR3 is CASSLLAGVLYF. In DNA form, the CDR3 reads TGCGCCAGCAGTCTACTAGCGGGAGTGTTGTATTTT.

The rearrangement joins TRBV7-9 to TRBJ2-7, with D perhaps being TRBD1 or TRBD2 (5 bases each). Germline V CDR1 and CDR2: SEHNR, FQNEAQ (reference sequence). The CDR3 totals 14 residues. Trimming shortened V by 7 bases and J by 4 bases, and 17 bases separated the two germline ends. In DNA form, the CDR3 reads TGTGCCAGCACCGTTTCCCGGGACCATTACGAGCAGTACTTC. It translates to CASTVSRDHYEQYF.

The CDR3 loop is CASRGGIYEQYF. The DNA for the CDR3 is TGTGCCAGCAGGGGGGGGATCTACGAGCAGTACTTC. The genes are TRBV28 and TRBJ2-7; 7 nucleotides align to TRBD2. The trim removed 6 bases at V and 3 bases at J, leaving 2 bases unmatched. The CDR3 has 12 amino acids. The germline CDR1 and CDR2 sequences are MDHEN and SYDVKM.

Ten or more counts support this clonotype. The chain uses TRBV12-3 or TRBV12-4 and TRBJ2-3; D might be TRBD1 or TRBD2, each matching 6 bases. The CDR3 has 15 amino acids. Trimming took off 5 bases at V and 2 bases at J, with 14 bases between the two ends. The CDR3 protein is CASSGKWGATDTQYF. In DNA, the CDR3 is TGTGCCAGCAGTGGAAAGTGGGGGGCCACAGATACGCAGTATTTT.

This clonotype appeared many times. The CDR3 sequence is CSARLAGDLGEQFF. The CDR3 DNA follows: TGCAGTGCCCGACTAGCGGGAGATCTTGGCGAGCAGTTCTTC. V gene TRBV20-1 combines with J gene TRBJ2-1; 12 bases match TRBD2. The V and J ends lost 6 bases and 10 bases, in that order; junction bases with no gene match: 10. The CDR3 extends over 14 amino acids. Germline V gene sequence: CDR1 DFQATT, CDR2 SNEGSKA (reference sequence).

The table lists this clonotype with a few counts. The CDR3: CSARDRRTSGSYNEQFF. Here the CDR3 DNA reads TGCAGTGCTAGAGATAGGAGGACTAGCGGTTCATACAATGAGCAGTTCTTC. V usage is TRBV20-1 and J usage is TRBJ2-1, with 10 bases that match TRBD2. CDR1 DFQATT and CDR2 SNEGSKA come from the germline V gene (reference sequence). V gave up 0 bases and J gave up 4 bases; unmatched junction bases: 9. This CDR3 comprises 17 residues.

This clonotype has at least ten counts. V usage is TRBV5-1 and J usage is TRBJ2-1; weak D call: TRBD2 (6 bases). This CDR3 region has 16 residues. Germline assignment: CDR1 SGHRS and CDR2 YFSETQ. Between the trimmed V and J ends, which lost 4 bases and 0 bases, there was a span of 14 bases. CDR3 sequence: CASSPGGTSSYNEQFF. DNA for the CDR3: TGCGCCAGCAGCCCCGGCGGGACTTCCTCCTACAATGAGCAGTTCTTC.

The CDR3 sequence: CASSRDSRPTYEQYF. The CDR3 region has the DNA TGTGCCAGCAGTAGGGACAGCCGACCTACCTACGAGCAGTACTTC. The genes are TRBV5-4 and TRBJ2-7; TRBD1 matches 7 bases. V shed 5 bases and J 2 bases; nucleotides not matched to a gene: 10. CDR1 and CDR2 from the germline V gene are SGHNT and YYREEE (reference sequence). The CDR3 covers 15 residues.

The V call is TRBV7-8, the J call TRBJ2-2, with D possibly being TRBD1 (6 bases). The germline CDR1 and CDR2 sequences are SGHVS and FQNEAQ. V shed 1 base and J shed 4 bases, with 10 bases lying between them. This CDR3 has 15 amino acids. CDR3 protein: CASSLVQGSTGELFF. CDR3 sequence (DNA): TGTGCCAGCAGCTTAGTACAGGGATCCACCGGGGAGCTGTTTTTT.

This clonotype was observed many times. This chain links TRBV12-3 or TRBV12-4 with TRBJ2-7; 12 bases are a match to TRBD2. CDR3 length: 15 residues. With 4 bases clipped from V and 1 base from J, the junction kept 2 bases outside the gene matches. The CDR3 protein is CASSSTSGGSYEQYF. CDR3 sequence (DNA): TGTGCCAGCAGTTCCACTAGCGGGGGGTCCTACGAGCAGTACTTC.

The chain couples TRBV3-1 to TRBJ1-3; D might be TRBD1 (6 bases). CDR3 length: 15 amino acids. V was clipped by 4 bases and J by 0 bases, with 10 bases between them. Germline-derived CDR1 and CDR2 are LGHDT and YNNKEL (reference sequence). CDR3 protein: CASSPTGRSGNTIYF. CDR3 coding DNA: TGTGCCAGCAGCCCGACAGGCCGCTCTGGAAACACCATATATTTT. The full variable domain, its missing parts supplied by reference TRBV3-1 and TRBJ1-3, is DTAVSQTPKYLVTQMGNDKSIKCEQNLGHDTMYWYKQDSKKFLKIMFSYNNKELIINETVPNRFSPKSPDKAHLNLHINSLELGDSAVYFCASSPTGRSGNTIYFGEGSWLTVV.

The chain employs TRBV20-1 and TRBJ2-1; 7 bases agree with TRBD2. The CDR3 runs 15 residues. Germline V lookup: CDR1 DFQATT, CDR2 SNEGSKA (reference sequence). V was pared by 3 bases and J by 12 bases, with 17 bases of the junction left unmatched. The CDR3 DNA follows: TGCAGTGCTAGTCCCGGGGCGGGAGCCTCCGGTCTGCAGTTCTTC. This encodes CSASPGAGASGLQFF.